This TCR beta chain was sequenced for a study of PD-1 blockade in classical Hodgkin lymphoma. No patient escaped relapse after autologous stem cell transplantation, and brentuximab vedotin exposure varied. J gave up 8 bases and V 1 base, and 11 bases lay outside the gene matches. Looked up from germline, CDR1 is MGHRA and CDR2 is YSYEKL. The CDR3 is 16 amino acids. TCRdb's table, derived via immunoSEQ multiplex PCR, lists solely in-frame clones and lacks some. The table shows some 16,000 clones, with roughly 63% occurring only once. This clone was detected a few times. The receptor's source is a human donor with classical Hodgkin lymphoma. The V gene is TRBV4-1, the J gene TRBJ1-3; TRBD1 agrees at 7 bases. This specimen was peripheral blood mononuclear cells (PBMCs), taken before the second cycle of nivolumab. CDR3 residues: CASSQAHRGVIDTIYF. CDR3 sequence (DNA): TGCGCCAGCAGCCAAGCGCACAGGGGCGTTATCGACACCATATATTTT.